The rows below give T cell receptor beta chains drawn from one sample of a study of control samples from healthy donors and cancer patients. Sequenced by immunoSEQ multiplex PCR; TCRdb stores in-frame clones only, minus some. The sample lists roughly 130,000 clones, approximately 95% seen once, with about 4% in the top ten. Sequencing was done on a sample of blood. The receptors stem from a man younger than 45 in good health. The CDR3 runs from the conserved cysteine through the conserved F or W. A D gene is named only where the DNA matches it firmly.

TRBD2 | TRBJ2-3 | TRBV7-9 | CASSSGTSGDTQYF | TGTGCCAGCAGCTCAGGGACTAGTGGAGATACGCAGTATTTT
NA | TRBJ2-7 | TRBV7-6 | CASSLDSGPSYEQYF | TGTGCCAGCAGCTTAGATTCAGGACCGAGCTACGAGCAGTACTTC
TRBD1 | TRBJ1-1 | TRBV18 | CASSPEQGMNTEAFF | TGTGCCAGCTCACCCGAACAGGGGATGAACACTGAAGCTTTCTTT
NA | TRBJ1-1 | TRBV7-2 | CASSPGVASYPTEAFF | TGTGCCAGCAGCCCAGGGGTCGCTTCGTACCCCACTGAAGCTTTCTTT
NA | TRBJ1-3 | TRBV7-9 | CASSLGAGRSGNTIYF | TGTGCCAGCAGCTTAGGGGCAGGCCGCTCTGGAAACACCATATATTTT
TRBD2 | TRBJ2-1 | TRBV18 | CASSPQLAAEQFF | TGTGCCAGCTCACCGCAACTAGCGGCCGAGCAGTTCTTC
NA | TRBJ2-1 | TRBV7-2 | CASSPSYNEQFF | TGTGCCAGCAGCCCCAGCTACAATGAGCAGTTCTTC
TRBD2 | TRBJ2-3 | TRBV7-2 | CASSLATSGGLLTF | TGTGCCAGCAGCTTAGCGACAAGCGGGGGGTTACTCACTTTT
NA | TRBJ1-5 | TRBV19 | CASSIGIRGNQPQHF | TGTGCCAGTAGTATCGGGATCCGGGGGAATCAGCCCCAGCATTTT
TRBD1 | TRBJ1-4 | TRBV28 | CASSLGTGLNEKLFF | TGTGCCAGCAGTCTCGGGACAGGCCTTAATGAAAAACTGTTTTTT
NA | TRBJ1-1 | TRBV19 | CASGRTMNTEAFF | TGTGCCAGTGGGAGGACGATGAACACTGAAGCTTTCTTT
TRBD1 | TRBJ2-1 | TRBV29-1 | CSVTGTGVNEQFF | TGCAGCGTGACCGGGACAGGGGTTAATGAGCAGTTCTTC
TRBD2 | TRBJ2-1 | TRBV10-3 | CAISATSGGRAPYNEQFF | TGTGCCATCAGTGCGACTAGCGGGGGGCGAGCCCCCTACAATGAGCAGTTCTTC
NA | TRBJ1-5 | TRBV6-6 | CASSWTLSNQPQHF | TGTGCCAGCAGTTGGACACTTAGCAATCAGCCCCAGCATTTT